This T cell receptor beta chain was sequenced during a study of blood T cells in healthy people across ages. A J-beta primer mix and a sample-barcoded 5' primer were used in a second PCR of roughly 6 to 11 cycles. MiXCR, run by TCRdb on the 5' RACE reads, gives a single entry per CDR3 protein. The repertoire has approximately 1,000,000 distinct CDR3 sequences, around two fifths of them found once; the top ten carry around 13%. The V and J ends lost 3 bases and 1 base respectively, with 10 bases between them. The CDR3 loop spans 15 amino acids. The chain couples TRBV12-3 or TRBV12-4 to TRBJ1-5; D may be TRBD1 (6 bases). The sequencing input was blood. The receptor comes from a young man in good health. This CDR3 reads CASSLGAESNQPQHF. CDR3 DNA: TGTGCCAGCAGTTTGGGGGCAGAGAGCAATCAGCCCCAGCATTTT.